The 13 T cell receptor beta chains in this list originate from one sample, sequenced in a study of tumor and adjacent non-tumor tissue in lung cancer. A modified ARM-PCR protocol with three rounds of nested PCR amplified TCRbeta. MiXCR was run by TCRdb on the multiplex PCR reads, yielding one entry per CDR3 protein. This sample has about 140,000 distinct CDR3 sequences, with approximately 64% found just once. This sample's RNA came from whole unsorted tissue. Sequencing was done on a sample of lung tumor tissue. These receptors were collected from a man aged 55-75 years with small cell lung cancer.

Points on this clonotype: This sequence may be a read error, since a much larger clone differs from it by one base. The chain uses TRBV20-1 and TRBJ1-3, with D perhaps TRBD1 (5 bases). Germline CDR1 DFQATT, CDR2 SNEGSKA (reference sequence). The CDR3 totals 16 residues. The DNA for the CDR3 is TGCAGTGCTAGGAAGGGGACCACAACCTCTGGAAACACCACATATTTT. Translated: CSARKGTTTSGNTTYF.

For this clonotype: A much larger clone differs from this one at a single base, so this may be a read error. V usage is TRBV12-3 or TRBV12-4 and J usage is TRBJ2-7; 8 bases agree with TRBD2. The length of the CDR3 is 15 residues. The CDR3 here is CPSSLKAGDPYEQYF. The CDR3 DNA reads TGTCCCAGCAGTTTAAAAGCGGGAGATCCCTACGAGCAGTACTTC.

Regarding this clonotype: A single base separates this from a much larger clone, so it may be a read error. This rearrangement joins TRBV13 to TRBJ1-1; no reliable D call. The ends were cut back, 5 bases at V and 7 bases at J, with 11 bases in the middle. CDR1 and CDR2 (germline): PRHDT, FYEKMQ (reference sequence). This CDR3 is 12 amino acids long. CDR3 DNA: TGTGCCAGCAGCCTGGGATACATTGAAGCTTTCTTT. Protein sequence: CASSLGYIEAFF. Full variable domain (remainder filled in from reference TRBV13 and TRBJ1-1): AAGVIQSPRHLIKEKRETATLKCYPIPRHDTVYWYQQGPGQDPQFLISFYEKMQSDKGSIPDRFSAQQFSDYHSELNMSSLELGDSALYFCASSLGYIEAFFGQGTRLTVV.

Worth noting for this clonotype: This clone may be a read error of a much larger clone one base away. This sequence joins TRBV4-2 and TRBJ2-1; a possible D gene is TRBD2 (7 bases). CDR1 is LGHNA, CDR2 YNFKEQ, per germline. The CDR3 is 17 amino acids. The CDR3 DNA reads as TGTGCCAGCAACCAAGATCCGGGTGGTGGGAGGGGGTATGAGCAGTTCTTC. It specifies CASNQDPGGGRGYEQFF.

This clonotype was detected many times. The chain has TRBV5-5 and TRBJ2-7; TRBD2 is a possible D gene (6 bases). V was trimmed by 0 bases and J by 6 bases, leaving 16 bases between them. The CDR3 spans 15 residues. Germline CDR1 and CDR2: SGHKS and YYEKEE (reference sequence). The CDR3 DNA is TGTGCCAGCAGCTTGGAAGGTGGAGGGTTGGCCGAGCAGTACTTC. It encodes CASSLEGGGLAEQYF.

The chain recombines TRBV4-1 with TRBJ2-5; TRBD1 is a possible D gene (5 bases). The CDR3 totals 13 residues. V was shortened by 11 bases and J by 5 bases, with 18 bases between the two germline ends. CDR1 and CDR2 from the germline V gene are MGHRA and YSYEKL. CDR3 DNA sequence: TGCGCCTCGGCACAGGTCATAAGGGAGACCCAGTACTTC. This sequence encodes CASAQVIRETQYF.

V and J are TRBV10-2 and TRBJ2-7; no reliable D call. Germline CDR1 is WSHSY and CDR2 is SAAADI. The CDR3 spans 13 residues. Trimming cost V 3 bases and J 6 bases, with 12 bases left between them. The CDR3 is CASSDSRASEQYF. The CDR3 region has the DNA TGCGCCAGCAGTGATAGTAGGGCCTCCGAGCAGTACTTC.

Turning to this clonotype: The junction and the germline gene differ at one end; a read error may be behind it. The chain recombines TRBV12-3 or TRBV12-4 with TRBJ2-2, with unresolved D. The CDR3 totals 15 residues. The CDR3 DNA reads as TGTGCCAGCAGTTCCCATCAGAAGAACACCAGGGAGCTGTTTTTT. Amino acids: CASSSHQKNTRELFF.

Worth noting for this clonotype: This clone may be a read error of a much larger clone one base away. The rearrangement joins TRBV6-2 or TRBV6-3 to TRBJ2-1; 7 bases agree with TRBD1. With V trimmed by 5 bases and J by 4 bases, 5 bases remained unmatched. CDR1 and CDR2 from the germline V gene are MNHEY and SVGEGT. The CDR3 runs 14 residues. DNA for the CDR3: TGTGCCAGCAGTCCATTGGACAGGTACAATGAGCAGTTCTTC. Translated: CASSPLDRYNEQFF.

Concerning this clonotype itself: The junction departs from the called germline gene at one end, perhaps through a read error. The V call is TRBV6-6, the J call TRBJ1-2, with 8 bases matching TRBD1. The CDR3 consists of 15 residues. CDR1 is MNHNY and CDR2 is SVGAGI in the germline V gene (reference sequence). The CDR3 nucleotides read TGTGCCAGTAGTTATAGGGACAGGACCAACTATGGTTACACCTTC. Protein product: CASSYRDRTNYGYTF.

In regard to this clonotype: The junction shows a germline mismatch at one end, possibly a read error. This chain connects TRBV20-1 to TRBJ2-1; TRBD2 agrees at 7 bases. Germline CDR1 DFQATT, CDR2 SNEGSKA (reference sequence). The CDR3 is 15 residues long. The CDR3 DNA reads TGCAGTGCTCTTCCGACTACCGGGAGGATCGGTGAGCAGTTTTTT. Protein sequence: CSALPTTGRIGEQFF.

V is TRBV20-1 and J is TRBJ2-3; no definite D call. With 3 bases removed from V and 1 base from J, the gap between germline ends came to 11 bases. The CDR3 covers 14 residues. Germline-derived CDR1 and CDR2 are DFQATT and SNEGSKA (reference sequence). This CDR3 is CSASISRRTDTQYF. The CDR3 region has the DNA TGCAGTGCTAGTATTAGCAGACGCACAGATACGCAGTATTTT.

As for this clonotype: This could be a read error, since a much larger clone is one nucleotide away. The CDR3 DNA is TGTGCCAGAAGTTACTCAGCTGGGTGGGATGGCTACACCTTC. It specifies CARSYSAGWDGYTF. The chain has TRBV6-5 and TRBJ1-2; D is unresolved. The CDR3 contains 14 residues. CDR1 MNHEY and CDR2 SVGAGI come from the germline V gene.